The 2 T cell receptor beta chains in this list originate from one sample, sequenced in a study of breast tumors, draining lymph nodes, adjacent tissues. TCRdb itself ran the multiplex PCR reads through MiXCR, one entry per CDR3 protein. The sample includes about 230,000 distinct CDR3 sequences, 32% of them seen just once. Breast cancer patients provided tissue from their axillary draining lymph nodes. Specimen: axillary lymph node tissue. These receptors were obtained from a female donor with breast cancer. Some clones in this sample may be carry-over from other donors' samples.

A few counts support this clonotype. The genes are TRBV3-1 and TRBJ2-1; TRBD2 might be the D (7 bases). The germline V gene has CDR1 LGHDT and CDR2 YNNKEL (reference sequence). There are 15 residues in the CDR3. Deletions cut 4 bases from V and 3 bases from J, with 13 bases between. The CDR3 protein is CASSPGGPVYNEQFF. CDR3 DNA: TGTGCCAGCAGCCCCGGGGGGCCGGTCTACAATGAGCAGTTCTTC.

This clonotype was seen at least ten times. The chain joins TRBV19 to TRBJ2-5; 8 nucleotides agree with TRBD2. The V gene's germline CDR1 is LNHDA and CDR2 SQIVND (reference sequence). There are 14 residues in the CDR3. After removal of 6 bases from V and 2 bases from J, the junction contained 5 bases not matched to a gene. The CDR3 is CASSPGGGQETQYF. The DNA for the CDR3 is TGTGCCAGTAGCCCCGGGGGGGGGCAAGAGACCCAGTACTTC.